Sequencing of this TCR beta chain was carried out in a study of T cells after yellow fever vaccination. TCRdb re-analysed the 5' RACE reads in MiXCR, keeping a single row per CDR3 protein. The data contain fewer than 500,000 distinct CDR3 sequences, over 15% of them singletons. Findings of the study overall: Repertoires sorted by FACS could include abundant clonotypes that are contaminants from the bulk population.

This clonotype was seen a handful of times. Its antigen is as yet unknown. V dropped 4 bases and J dropped 6 bases, with 8 bases sitting between them. CDR3 length: 12 amino acids. Looked up from germline, CDR1 is MGHRA and CDR2 is YSYEKL. This TCR came from a man younger than 35 who received the YFV17D yellow fever vaccine. The starting material was PBMCs, obtained before the yellow fever booster vaccination. The chain carries TRBV4-1 and TRBJ2-3; D is undetermined. The CDR3 DNA reads TGCGCCAGCAGCCGCCTCGATGATACGCAGTATTTT. Translating gives CASSRLDDTQYF.